This T cell receptor beta chain was recovered during a study of T-cell reconstitution after alpha-beta-depleted transplantation in children (TCRdb year 2016). For the study in its entirety: Using TCR repertoire profiling, the study quantitatively followed how T-cell immune reconstitution unfolded in children after TCRalphabeta/CD19-depleted allogeneic hematopoietic cell transplantation.

For CDR1 and CDR2, the germline V gene lists MNHEY and SVGAGI. The CDR3 spans 14 residues, from the cysteine through the phenylalanine. The entry retains the CDR3 DNA only, 42 bases that are in frame from base 1. The V and J ends are trimmed by 2 bases and 3 bases, leaving 11 bases between them. As concerns this clonotype: Its antigen has not been determined. Base qualities were left out, and no much larger clone turns up one base away.

Receptors were amplified or captured by PCR. For sequencing, an Illumina HiSeq 2500 was employed. To normalize quantification of the TCRbeta repertoire, the TCR libraries were built with molecular barcoding that relied on unique molecular identifiers. The public reads were run again by TCRdb, first through fastp at Q25 and then through MiXCR, and only productive beta chains were kept. Rows merge per CDR3 protein into single entries with the most common DNA and genes. The sample profile shows 500,000 to 600,000 distinct CDR3 sequences; around 19% of them were found once. The ten largest clones take up 2.5% to 4% of the sample.

The clonotype comes from a human donor who donated a stem cell graft to a child with acute lymphoblastic leukemia. The sequencing here drew on PBMCs from the stem cell graft donor, taken from the stem cell graft. The chain is assembled from TRBV6-5 and TRBJ2-7; 6 matching bases give a weak D call of TRBD2. The nucleotide sequence is given as TGTGCCAGCAGTTACGAGGGGACTTTCTACGAGCAGTACTTC. It codes for CASSYEGTFYEQYF.